This entry concerns a single TCR beta chain. Antigen: not known. Mismatch with germline at one junction end may stem from a read error. Previously, flow cytometry had revealed CD8+CD57+ cell expansion in the patients chosen for sequencing. The patients all had a severe acquired aplastic anemia diagnosis. These data originate in a study of CD8+CD57+ T cells in acquired aplastic anemia. Looking at the study overall: Sorted CD4+ and CD8+ cells gave a mean 3.2 ug DNA, range roughly 0.19 to 30 ug.

Genomic DNA, the template, was used for profiling of the TCR beta VDJ and CDR3. Via MiXCR, TCRdb re-called the reads, giving one row per CDR3 protein. This sample carries around 200,000 distinct CDR3 sequences, nearly 50% of them seen once, and the ten largest clones take about an eighth. General observations from the study: About 27 CD8+ CDR3 sequences were shared between patients and controls. Simpson's diversity of CD8+ cells was not significantly different in patients compared with controls.

Sequencing was carried out using sorted CD4+, CD8+, or CD8+CD57+ T cells (not recorded which) from PBMCs. The sequence came from a human donor with aplastic anemia.

CDR3: CASSLTGDTETFF. DNA of the CDR3: TGTGCCAGTAGCTTGACTGGAGACACTGAAACTTTCTTT. This chain connects TRBV19 to TRBJ1-1, with unresolved D. The CDR3 extends over 13 amino acids. Per germline, CDR1 LNHDA and CDR2 SQIVND (reference sequence).